This T cell receptor (beta chain) derives from a study of blood T cell repertoires in COVID-19. Study background: The United States, Italy and Spain were the sources of the acute and convalescent COVID-19 samples. From T cells, B-cell-depleted T cells, or PBMCs came the material, which was cDNA or gDNA.

As originally analysed: From reference gene primer amplification, estimates of nucleated cell counts were derived. TCRdb keeps only in-frame clones here, not all; method: immunoSEQ multiplex PCR. V and J calls and clone size come straight from that table; D and trimming were deduced from the DNA. The data contain 400,000 to 450,000 clones, 75% to 90% of them singletons. The CDR3 covers 13 residues. Trimming pared 7 bases from V and 7 bases from J, leaving 15 bases between. Followed over time, Seattle patients had been enrolled while infection was active. This clone has only a few counts. Material: peripheral blood. The receptor was derived from a woman between 40 and 50 years old with COVID-19, enrolled during active disease. The chain is built from TRBV12-3 or TRBV12-4 and TRBJ2-3, with D maybe TRBD1 (6 bases). The CDR3 sequence: CASTFGTPHTQYF. CDR3 bases: TGTGCCAGCACCTTTGGGACACCCCATACGCAGTATTTT.